This entry lists 18 T cell receptor beta chains sequenced from one sample in a study of human T cells and chemical hapten exposure (dated by TCRdb to the early 2020s). Libraries came from RACE. TCRdb records NextSeq 500 as the sequencer. The public reads were reanalyzed by TCRdb: fastp trimming at Q25, MiXCR alignment, in-frame beta chains only. Every CDR3 protein is listed once, alongside the most common genes and DNA of its rows. The sample table records roughly 200,000 distinct CDR3 sequences; around 25% of these occur just once. The ten biggest clones cover under 2.5% of the sample. The sample's time point, from its label and the paper: patch test 3, about 24 weeks after DPC sensitization. Reading the label with the study, this specimen's treatment or condition is: therapeutic diphenylcyclopropenone sensitization with weekly scalp DPC. The specimen comprised whole blood, sampled in connection with sensitization to the hapten diphenylcyclopropenone (DPC). Receptors were obtained from a woman in her 40s with alopecia areata. Some clones in this sample may be carry-over from other donors' samples.

This chain links TRBV4-1 with TRBJ2-3, with D unresolved. The CDR3 has 14 amino acids. CDR1 is MGHRA, CDR2 YSYEKL, per germline. Trimming took off 7 bases at V and 0 bases at J, with 11 bases between the two ends. The chain's CDR3 is CASKEQISTDTQYF. CDR3 DNA sequence: TGCGCCAGCAAGGAACAGATTAGCACAGATACGCAGTATTTT.

This clonotype was observed a handful of times. CDR3 amino acids: CASSLLADTQYF. The CDR3 DNA reads as TGTGCCAGCAGCTTATTGGCAGATACGCAGTATTTT. The V gene is TRBV7-2, the J gene TRBJ2-3; D remains ambiguous. Germline V gene lookup returns CDR1 SGHTA and CDR2 FQGNSA. This CDR3 contains 12 residues. V shed 2 bases and J shed 4 bases, with 4 bases lying between them. Filled out from reference TRBV7-2 and TRBJ2-3, the complete variable domain reads GAGVSQSPSNKVTEKGKDVELRCDPISGHTALYWYRQSLGQGLEFLIYFQGNSAPDKSGLPSDRFSAERTGGSVSTLTIQRTQQEDSAVYLCASSLLADTQYFGPGTRLTVL.

The chain links TRBV24-1 to TRBJ2-3; TRBD2 might be the D (6 bases). Trimming stripped 5 bases from V and 5 bases from J, with 31 bases between. This CDR3 comprises 20 residues. CDR1 and CDR2 (germline): KGHDR, SFDVKD. This CDR3 reads CATSALGTSGEKSPQDTQYF. For the CDR3, the DNA is TGTGCCACCAGTGCCTTGGGGACCTCGGGAGAAAAGAGCCCCCAAGATACGCAGTATTTT.

The chain recombines TRBV20-1 with TRBJ2-3; 16 bases match TRBD2. J gave up 3 bases and V 5 bases, and 5 bases lay outside the gene matches. Germline assignment: CDR1 DFQATT and CDR2 SNEGSKA (reference sequence). This CDR3 contains 16 residues. The CDR3 nucleotides are TGCAGTGCTTCCGGGACTAGCGGGAGGGGAACAGATACGCAGTATTTT. Its translation: CSASGTSGRGTDTQYF.

The sample holds a few counts of this clonotype. The chain has TRBV20-1 and TRBJ2-5; the match to TRBD2 covers 10 bases. With V trimmed by 5 bases and J by 7 bases, 10 bases remained unmatched. The CDR3 runs to 14 residues. From germline, CDR1 is DFQATT and CDR2 SNEGSKA (reference sequence). CDR3 in DNA: TGCAGTGCTCGTAGCGGGAGGCCCGTGGGGACCCAGTACTTC. Amino acids: CSARSGRPVGTQYF.

The chain employs TRBV30 and TRBJ2-4; 8 bases match TRBD1. Germline CDR1 is GTSNPN and CDR2 is SVGIG (reference sequence). There are 18 residues in the CDR3. The junction had 11 bases not matched to a gene; V was cut back by 0 bases and J by 1 base. CDR3 amino acids: CAWSVRGRGLVAKNIQYF. The CDR3 DNA is TGTGCCTGGAGTGTACGGGGCAGGGGGCTTGTGGCCAAAAACATTCAGTACTTC.

This clonotype was counted ten times or more. The gene calls are TRBV20-1 and TRBJ1-3, with D unresolved. Per the germline V gene, CDR1 is DFQATT and CDR2 is SNEGSKA (reference sequence). The CDR3 contains 15 residues. Trimming took off 3 bases at V and 0 bases at J, with 12 bases between the two ends. CDR3 coding DNA: TGCAGTGCTAGCAAGACGGGCTTCTCTGGAAACACCATATATTTT. As protein: CSASKTGFSGNTIYF.

This clonotype came up a few times. V usage is TRBV23-1 and J usage is TRBJ1-5, with D hard to call. Being an ORF, TRBV23-1 has a function that is uncertain. V lost 2 bases, J lost 4 bases, and 21 bases lay in between. This CDR3 has 18 amino acids. The CDR3 DNA reads TGCGCCAGCAGTCAAAGGGCCGGTCCAGGCCGCCGAAATCAGCCCCAGCATTTT. It encodes CASSQRAGPGRRNQPQHF.

The CDR3 protein is CASRNWASNQPQHF. The CDR3 DNA reads as TGCGCCAGCAGGAATTGGGCTAGCAATCAGCCCCAGCATTTT. The J gene is TRBJ1-5, the V gene TRBV10-2; D is uncertain. In germline, CDR1 is WSHSY, CDR2 SAAADI. The CDR3 is made up of 14 amino acids. Trimming took off 6 bases at V and 0 bases at J, with 9 bases between the two ends.

This clonotype has only a few counts. This rearrangement joins TRBV9 to TRBJ2-3; tentative D call: TRBD1 (6 bases). Germline V lookup: CDR1 SGDLS, CDR2 YYNGEE. Trimming left V 3 bases short and J 2 bases short, with 25 bases between. This CDR3 has 19 residues. The CDR3 DNA reads as TGTGCCAGCAGCGAGAGAACCCAGGGGTTGCGGGCCTACACAGATACGCAGTATTTT. Its protein is CASSERTQGLRAYTDTQYF.

This clonotype was recorded only once. At one end the junction does not follow the germline gene, possibly because of a read error. DNA for the CDR3: TGTGTCAGCTCCGCACCGACGGGGAGGAATGAGCAGTTCTTC. It specifies CVSSAPTGRNEQFF. The V gene is TRBV18, the J gene TRBJ2-1, with D possibly being TRBD2 (6 bases). CDR1 and CDR2 (germline): KGHSH, LQKENI. The CDR3 has 14 amino acids.

The chain carries TRBV20-1 and TRBJ2-4; 9 positions match TRBD2. CDR1 is DFQATT, CDR2 SNEGSKA, per germline (reference sequence). This CDR3 region has 13 residues. Losses at the gene ends were 4 bases for V and 12 bases for J; bases not matched to a gene: 10. The CDR3, as DNA: TGCAGTGCTAACGTTCAAGCGGGAGGTCCTCAGTACTTC. This gives the protein CSANVQAGGPQYF.

This clonotype was seen a handful of times. The V and J genes are TRBV20-1 and TRBJ2-1; 10 positions match TRBD2. The germline V gene encodes CDR1 DFQATT and CDR2 SNEGSKA (reference sequence). The CDR3 loop spans 14 amino acids. V lost 6 bases and J lost 7; bases outside the gene matches: 9. CDR3 loop: CSAPVPGLANEQFF. DNA for the CDR3: TGCAGTGCCCCAGTTCCGGGACTAGCGAATGAGCAGTTCTTC.

The V gene is TRBV7-8, the J gene TRBJ2-1; 7 bases align to TRBD2. J lost 4 bases, V lost 0 bases, and 6 bases had no gene match. The germline CDR1 and CDR2 sequences are SGHVS and FQNEAQ. CDR3 size: 16 residues. CDR3 in amino acids: CASSLAQASGYNEQFF. Written as DNA, the CDR3 is TGTGCCAGCAGCTTAGCACAGGCTAGCGGTTACAATGAGCAGTTCTTC.

V is TRBV5-1 and J is TRBJ2-7; D is undetermined. The CDR3 covers 13 residues. From germline, CDR1 is SGHRS and CDR2 YFSETQ. Trimming removed 0 bases from V and 3 bases from J, with 7 bases in between. The CDR3: CASSLDWNYEQYF. The DNA for the CDR3 is TGCGCCAGCAGCTTGGACTGGAACTACGAGCAGTACTTC.

This clonotype was seen only a few times. The CDR3 coding sequence is TGTGCCAGCAGCTCTATAGTGGCCTCCTACAATGAGCAGTTCTTC. Its translation is CASSSIVASYNEQFF. V gene TRBV5-4 combines with J gene TRBJ2-1; no clear D. In germline, CDR1 is SGHNT, CDR2 YYREEE (reference sequence). This CDR3 contains 15 residues. V lost 3 bases, J lost 0 bases, and 10 bases lay in between. The full variable domain, completed using reference TRBV5-4 and TRBJ2-1, is ETGVTQSPTHLIKTRGQQVTLRCSSQSGHNTVSWYQQALGQGPQFIFQYYREEENGRGNFPPRFSGLQFPNYSSELNVNALELDDSALYLCASSSIVASYNEQFFGPGTRLTVL.

The V call is TRBV10-3, the J call TRBJ2-1; 10 bases map to TRBD2. The CDR3 is 13 amino acids. Germline assignment: CDR1 ENHRY and CDR2 SYGVKD. V shed 11 bases and J 7 bases; nucleotides not matched to a gene: 8. This CDR3 is CASAGTSDNEQFF. The DNA for the CDR3 is TGTGCCTCGGCCGGGACTAGCGATAATGAGCAGTTCTTC.

The chain combines TRBV7-2 with TRBJ2-6; 11 bases fit TRBD1. Germline assignment: CDR1 SGHTA and CDR2 FQGNSA. V shed 4 bases and J 1 base; nucleotides not matched to a gene: 3. This CDR3 contains 17 residues. The CDR3 DNA reads as TGTGCCAGCAGCTGGACAGGGGGCGGGTCTGGGGCCAACGTCCTGACTTTC. Protein product: CASSWTGGGSGANVLTF. The variable domain in full, with the rest retrieved from reference TRBV7-2 and TRBJ2-6, is GAGVSQSPSNKVTEKGKDVELRCDPISGHTALYWYRQSLGQGLEFLIYFQGNSAPDKSGLPSDRFSAERTGGSVSTLTIQRTQQEDSAVYLCASSWTGGGSGANVLTFGAGSRLTVL.